This paragraph covers one TCR beta chain sequence. This entry comes from a study of T cells after yellow fever vaccination. Germline CDR1 MGHRA, CDR2 YSYEKL. There are 13 residues in the CDR3. With 5 bases removed from V and 1 base from J, the gap between germline ends came to 6 bases. TCRdb re-derived calls from the 5' RACE reads in MiXCR, one entry per CDR3 protein. The sample yields some 350,000 distinct CDR3 sequences, roughly 3.9% seen once. The chain uses TRBV4-1 and TRBJ1-5; D unresolved. Source: PBMCs, taken 5 days after the yellow fever booster vaccination. The source of this sequence is a man between 18 and 29 years old who received the YFV17D yellow fever vaccine. The CDR3 nucleotides are TGCGCCAGCAGCGGCGGGAGCAATCAGCCCCAGCATTTT. The encoded protein is CASSGGSNQPQHF.